This T cell receptor (beta chain) was identified in a study of blood T cell repertoires in COVID-19. J lost 3 bases, V lost 6 bases, and 3 bases had no gene match. Germline assignment: CDR1 LNHDA and CDR2 SQIVND (reference sequence). This CDR3 spans 14 amino acids. A remark on this clone: The identical CDR3 is also encoded by other nucleotide sequences in the sample.

As originally analysed: By means of reference gene primer amplification, nucleated cell counts were estimated. Using immunoSEQ multiplex PCR, the repertoire was profiled, and TCRdb retains in-frame clones only, with some absent. V and J calls and clone size follow that table, whereas D and trimming were derived from the DNA. Of about 350,000 clones in the sample, approximately 86% were seen once. This chain links TRBV19 with TRBJ1-2; 11 nucleotides match TRBD1. Sample: peripheral blood. The TCR comes from a woman aged 55 to 70 with COVID-19, enrolled during active disease. This chain's CDR3 is CASRRTGGDYGYTF. The CDR3 nucleotides read TGTGCCAGTAGGCGGACAGGGGGCGACTATGGCTACACCTTC.